This T cell receptor (beta chain) was profiled in a study of vaccination effects on CD4 cells after COVID-19. The wider study: All participants had two doses of either the BNT162b2 or mRNA-1273 vaccine.

Generated by immunoSEQ multiplex PCR, the TCRdb table keeps only in-frame clones and is missing some. The sample holds about 68,000 clones, 80% seen once. Sequencing followed a ViraFEST assay step that expanded antigen-specific CD4+ T cells with viral peptide pools. It was after roughly 11 days of culture that CD4+ T cells were isolated. Vaccine recipients lacked prior SARS-CoV-2 infection and had negative nucleocapsid antibodies. Wells containing 1.5 million to 2 million PBMC each were cultured with approximately 10 IU/ml IL-2 and 8 to 10 ug/ml peptides. This CDR3 has 16 residues. V lost 2 bases to trimming and J lost 7 bases; unmatched junction nucleotides: 12. Germline CDR1 is MDHEN and CDR2 is SYDVKM. Of note for this clone: Antigen: not known.

This clonotype originated in a human donor who received a COVID-19 vaccine. Here the sequenced sample was CD4+ T cells from PBMCs cultured with SARS-CoV-2 spike peptides, taken before COVID-19 vaccination. The genes are TRBV28 and TRBJ1-2, with 8 bases that match TRBD1. This CDR3 is CASSLGGAGQGAGYTF. CDR3 coding DNA: TGTGCCAGCAGTTTAGGAGGCGCAGGGCAGGGGGCTGGCTACACCTTC.